The clone carrying this T cell receptor (beta chain) was found many times. The antigen remains undetermined. This sample stems from a study of Graves' ophthalmopathy and Graves' hyperthyroidism. Overall study results and limits: The model predicted progression of ophthalmopathy with a sensitivity of roughly 65%, and its specificity was 72.22%.

Amplification from RNA transcripts yielded the TCR beta CDR3 regions. An initial RT-PCR round employing HTBI primers preceded a second-round multiplex PCR. TCRdb re-called the multiplex PCR reads through MiXCR, storing one row per CDR3 protein. The table has over a million distinct CDR3 sequences, roughly 35% seen once. People with hyperthyroidism were aged 18 to 65 and newly diagnosed, under 2 months' duration. It was on clinical symptoms, serum thyroxine, TRAb, thyroid ultrasound and orbital computed tomography that diagnosis relied. The TCR originated in an adult man with Graves' hyperthyroidism. Sequenced sample: peripheral blood or thyroid tissue (not recorded which).

The CDR3 nucleotides are TGCGCCAGCAGCTTGGGTGTATTGCGGGGGCAAGAGACCCAGTACTTC. It codes for CASSLGVLRGQETQYF. V and J are TRBV5-1 and TRBJ2-5; 7 nucleotides match TRBD2. Trimming took 0 bases from V and 2 from J; bases not matched to a gene: 7. CDR1 and CDR2 from the germline V gene are SGHRS and YFSETQ. The CDR3 is 16 amino acids.